These 7 T cell receptor beta chains originate from one sample sequenced in a study of blood T cell repertoires in COVID-19. Libraries were prepared by immunoSEQ multiplex PCR; TCRdb keeps only in-frame clonotypes and omits some of them. Here the sample spans hundreds of thousands of clones, approximately 84% being singletons. Sequenced: peripheral blood. These receptors originate from a woman aged 25 to 45 who had recovered from COVID-19.

This clone was observed once. The chain uses TRBV4-1 and TRBJ1-3, with D tentatively TRBD1 (6 bases). V lost 6 bases and J lost 3, with 12 bases in between. CDR1 and CDR2 (germline): MGHRA, YSYEKL. The CDR3 runs 14 residues. The CDR3 here is CASSEGVFGNTIYF. The CDR3 coding sequence is TGCGCCAGCAGTGAGGGGGTATTTGGAAACACCATATATTTT.

This clone was recorded only once. The chain joins TRBV5-5 to TRBJ2-7; D remains unclear. The V and J ends lost 0 bases and 0 bases respectively, with 10 bases between them. CDR3 length: 15 amino acids. The germline V gene has CDR1 SGHKS and CDR2 YYEKEE (reference sequence). The CDR3 DNA is TGTGCCAGCAGCTTGGAGACTTATAGCTCCTACGAGCAGTACTTC. Its translation is CASSLETYSSYEQYF.

This clone appeared a few times. The V gene is TRBV7-2, the J gene TRBJ2-7; D gene unclear. With 1 base removed from V and 0 bases from J, the gap between germline ends came to 4 bases. This CDR3 has 13 amino acids. Germline-derived CDR1 and CDR2 are SGHTA and FQGNSA. Here the CDR3 DNA reads TGTGCCAGCAGCTTAGACTTCTCCTACGAGCAGTACTTC. Amino acids: CASSLDFSYEQYF.

The rearrangement links TRBV6-4 to TRBJ2-2; D gene unclear. Trimming stripped 2 bases from V and 2 bases from J, with 3 bases between. Germline V lookup: CDR1 MRHNA, CDR2 SNTAGT. The CDR3 is 13 residues long. The CDR3 sequence: CASSDLNTGELFF. Here the CDR3 DNA reads TGTGCCAGCAGTGACCTTAACACCGGGGAGCTGTTTTTT.

The chain has TRBV5-6 and TRBJ2-7; 8 nucleotides match TRBD1. The CDR3 loop spans 17 amino acids. Germline V gene sequence: CDR1 SGHDT, CDR2 YYEEEE. Trimming at V came to 0 bases and at J to 5 bases, leaving 13 bases not matched to a gene. This CDR3 is CASSLVTPGGSSHEQYF. In DNA, the CDR3 is TGTGCCAGCAGCTTGGTGACTCCAGGGGGCTCTTCTCACGAGCAGTACTTC.

This clone has only one observation. The genes are TRBV3-1 (or the pseudogene TRBV3-2) and TRBJ2-7, with D uncertain. CDR3 length equals 15 residues. Trimming took 3 bases from V and 3 from J, leaving 15 bases between them. Germline-derived CDR1 and CDR2 are LGHDT and YNNKEL (reference sequence). CDR3 region: CASSQGRWAGYEQYF. CDR3 in DNA: TGTGCCAGCAGCCAGGGTCGATGGGCAGGCTACGAGCAGTACTTC.

This clone was recorded once. The rearrangement links TRBV19 to TRBJ1-5; D is possibly TRBD1 (5 bases). The V gene lost 5 bases and the J gene lost 9 bases, with 14 bases spanning the gap. Germline assignment: CDR1 LNHDA and CDR2 SQIVND (reference sequence). CDR3 length: 13 amino acids. The CDR3 sequence is CASSALQVRPQHF. CDR3 DNA: TGTGCCAGTAGTGCATTACAGGTGCGGCCCCAGCATTTT.